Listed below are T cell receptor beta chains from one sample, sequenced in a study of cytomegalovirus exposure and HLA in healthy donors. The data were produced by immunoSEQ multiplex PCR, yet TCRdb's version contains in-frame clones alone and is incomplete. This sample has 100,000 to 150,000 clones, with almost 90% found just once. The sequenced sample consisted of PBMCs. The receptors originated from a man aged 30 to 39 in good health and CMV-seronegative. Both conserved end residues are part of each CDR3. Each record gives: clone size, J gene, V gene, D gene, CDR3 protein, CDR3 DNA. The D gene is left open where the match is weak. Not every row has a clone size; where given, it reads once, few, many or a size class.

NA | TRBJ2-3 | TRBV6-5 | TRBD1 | CASRQQGAYTQYF | TGTGCCAGCAGACAACAGGGGGCGTATACGCAGTATTTT
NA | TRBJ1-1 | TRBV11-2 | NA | CASSPTGFGTEAFF | TGTGCCAGCAGCCCCACAGGGTTCGGTACTGAAGCTTTCTTT
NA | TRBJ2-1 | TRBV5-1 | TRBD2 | CASSLDGYGRANEQFF | TGCGCCAGCAGCCTGGATGGGTACGGGAGGGCCAATGAGCAGTTCTTC
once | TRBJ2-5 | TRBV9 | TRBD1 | CASSVGSQGAGETQYF | TGTGCCAGCAGCGTAGGGTCTCAGGGGGCTGGAGAGACCCAGTACTTC
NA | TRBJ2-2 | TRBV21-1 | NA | CASMRTSGRANTGELFF | TGTGCCAGCATGAGGACTAGCGGACGGGCGAACACCGGGGAGCTGTTTTTT
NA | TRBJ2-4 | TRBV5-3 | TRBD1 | CARSINRGVGKNIQYF | TGTGCCAGAAGCATCAACAGGGGAGTTGGCAAAAACATTCAGTACTTC
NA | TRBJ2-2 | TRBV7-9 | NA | CASSLDKGANTGELFF | TGTGCCAGCAGCTTAGATAAGGGAGCGAACACCGGGGAGCTGTTTTTT
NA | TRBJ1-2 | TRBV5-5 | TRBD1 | CASSLGPGGNGYTF | TGTGCCAGCAGCTTGGGTCCAGGGGGCAATGGCTACACCTTC
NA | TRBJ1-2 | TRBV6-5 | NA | CASRVAAGGYTF | TGTGCCAGCAGGGTGGCAGCGGGCGGCTACACCTTC
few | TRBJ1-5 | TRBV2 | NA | CASRRDGDNQPQHF | TGTGCCAGCAGGCGGGACGGAGACAATCAGCCCCAGCATTTT
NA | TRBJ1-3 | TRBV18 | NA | CASSPLADSGNTIYF | TGTGCCAGCTCACCATTGGCAGACTCTGGAAACACCATATATTTT
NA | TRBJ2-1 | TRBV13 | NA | CASSLDSPGSYNEQFF | TGTGCCAGCAGCTTAGATTCCCCGGGCTCCTACAATGAGCAGTTCTTC
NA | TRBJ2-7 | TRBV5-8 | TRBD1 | CASSKGQGPYEQYF | TGTGCCAGCAGCAAGGGACAGGGCCCCTACGAGCAGTACTTC
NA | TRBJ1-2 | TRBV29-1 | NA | CSVVEEANYGYTF | TGCAGCGTTGTGGAGGAAGCTAACTATGGCTACACCTTC
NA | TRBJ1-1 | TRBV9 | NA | CASSSGMNTEAFF | TGTGCCAGCTCGTCAGGAATGAACACTGAAGCTTTCTTT
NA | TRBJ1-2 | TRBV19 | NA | CASSIQGIYGYTF | TGTGCCAGTAGTATTCAGGGAATCTATGGCTACACCTTC
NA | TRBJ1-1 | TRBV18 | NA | CASSPAAARSTEAFF | TGTGCCAGCTCACCAGCGGCGGCTCGTAGCACTGAAGCTTTCTTT
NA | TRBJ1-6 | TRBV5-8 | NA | CASSAALGSYNSPLHF | TGTGCCAGCAGCGCCGCCCTAGGCTCCTATAATTCACCCCTCCACTTT
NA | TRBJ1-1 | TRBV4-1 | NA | CASSPTGQNTEAFF | TGCGCCAGCAGCCCCACTGGACAGAACACTGAAGCTTTCTTT
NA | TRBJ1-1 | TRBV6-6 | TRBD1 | CASSRDRGYTEAFF | TGTGCCAGCAGTCGGGACAGGGGCTACACTGAAGCTTTCTTT
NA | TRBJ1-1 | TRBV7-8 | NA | CASSSTYDTPQAFF | TGTGCCAGCAGCTCCACATATGATACCCCCCAAGCTTTCTTT
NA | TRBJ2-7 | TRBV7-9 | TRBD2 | CASSPSSTTSGRTHEQYF | TGTGCCAGCAGCCCTTCTTCAACGACTAGCGGGAGGACCCACGAGCAGTACTTC
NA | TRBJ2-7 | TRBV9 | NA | CASSVDSSYEQYF | TGTGCCAGCAGCGTAGACAGCTCCTACGAGCAGTACTTC
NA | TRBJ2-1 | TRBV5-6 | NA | CASSLVARGDNEQFF | TGTGCCAGCAGCTTGGTAGCGCGGGGAGACAATGAGCAGTTCTTC
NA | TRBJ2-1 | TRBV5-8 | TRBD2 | CASSLGTSYDEQFF | TGTGCCAGCAGCCTCGGGACTAGTTATGATGAGCAGTTCTTC
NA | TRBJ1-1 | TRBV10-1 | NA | CASSESRGPRKTFF | TGCGCCAGCAGTGAGTCCCGCGGCCCCCGCAAAACTTTCTTT
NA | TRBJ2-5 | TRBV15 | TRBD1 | CATSRLQGAGGQETQYF | TGTGCCACCAGCAGACTACAGGGGGCTGGGGGGCAAGAGACCCAGTACTTC
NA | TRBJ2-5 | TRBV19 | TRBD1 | CASSIRDRGRGETQYF | TGTGCCAGTAGTATCCGGGACAGGGGGCGCGGAGAGACCCAGTACTTC
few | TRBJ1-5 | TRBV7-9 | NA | CASTRGNQPQHF | TGTGCCAGCACCAGGGGCAATCAGCCCCAGCATTTT
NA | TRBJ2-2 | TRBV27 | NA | CASSFLATGELFF | TGTGCCAGCAGTTTCCTTGCGACCGGGGAGCTGTTTTTT
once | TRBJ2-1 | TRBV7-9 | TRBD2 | CASSSTGTSGNNEQFF | TGTGCCAGCAGCTCCACCGGGACTAGCGGAAACAATGAGCAGTTCTTC
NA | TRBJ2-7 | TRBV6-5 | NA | CASSYSQQKSSYEQYF | TGTGCCAGCAGTTACTCACAGCAGAAAAGCTCCTACGAGCAGTACTTC
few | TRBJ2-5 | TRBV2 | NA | CASRVGRLQETQYF | TGTGCCAGCAGAGTTGGGAGGCTCCAAGAGACCCAGTACTTC
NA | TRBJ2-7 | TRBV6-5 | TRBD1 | CASSFDSGQGSYEQYF | TGTGCCAGCAGTTTCGACTCGGGACAGGGTAGTTACGAGCAGTACTTC
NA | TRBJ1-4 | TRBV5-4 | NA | CASSSRQNYDEKLFF | TGTGCCAGCAGCTCGAGACAGAATTATGATGAAAAACTGTTTTTT
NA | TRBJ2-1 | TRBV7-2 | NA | CASSFGEIEQFF | TGTGCCAGCAGCTTTGGGGAGATTGAGCAGTTCTTC
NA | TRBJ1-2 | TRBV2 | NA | CASSDPGGREVYGYTF | TGTGCCAGCAGCGATCCCGGTGGCCGCGAGGTGTATGGCTACACCTTC
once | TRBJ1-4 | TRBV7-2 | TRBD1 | CASSEGTAVGKKLFF | TGTGCCAGCAGCGAGGGGACAGCGGTTGGGAAAAAACTGTTTTTT
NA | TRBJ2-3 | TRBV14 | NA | CASSPGQKFTDTQYF | TGTGCCAGCAGCCCCGGACAGAAATTCACAGATACGCAGTATTTT
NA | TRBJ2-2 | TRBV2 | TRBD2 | CASSEAEGLAGVGAGELFF | TGTGCCAGCAGTGAAGCGGAAGGACTAGCGGGAGTAGGGGCCGGGGAGCTGTTTTTT
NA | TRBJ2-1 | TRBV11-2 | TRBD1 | CASSLESGQGNNEQFF | TGTGCCAGCAGCTTAGAATCGGGACAGGGTAACAATGAGCAGTTCTTC
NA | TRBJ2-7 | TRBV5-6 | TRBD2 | CASSSWTSGTYEQYF | TGTGCCAGCAGCTCCTGGACTAGCGGTACCTACGAGCAGTACTTC
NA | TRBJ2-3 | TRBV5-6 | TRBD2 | CASSLDPAGDSDTQYF | TGTGCCAGCAGCTTGGATCCTGCGGGAGACTCAGATACGCAGTATTTT
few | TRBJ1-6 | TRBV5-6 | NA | CASSLGGPRSPLHF | TGTGCCAGCAGCTTGGGGGGGCCTAGATCACCCCTCCACTTT
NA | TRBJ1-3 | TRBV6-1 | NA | CASSEVGITGNTIYF | TGTGCCAGCAGTGAAGTCGGGATTACTGGAAACACCATATATTTT
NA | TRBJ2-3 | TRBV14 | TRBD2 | CASRLAGVSDTQYF | TGTGCCAGCAGACTAGCGGGAGTCTCGGATACGCAGTATTTT
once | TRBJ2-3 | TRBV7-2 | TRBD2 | CASSWGGATDTQYF | TGTGCCAGCAGCTGGGGAGGGGCTACAGATACGCAGTATTTT
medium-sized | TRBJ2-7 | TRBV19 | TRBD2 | CASSITEGGPSEQYF | TGTGCCAGTAGTATCACTGAGGGAGGGCCGAGTGAGCAGTACTTC
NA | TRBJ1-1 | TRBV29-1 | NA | CSVLGKYGEVNTEAFF | TGCAGCGTTCTGGGTAAATACGGGGAAGTGAACACTGAAGCTTTCTTT
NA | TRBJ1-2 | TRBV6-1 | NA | CASSQTQGRYGYTF | TGTGCCAGCAGTCAAACACAGGGACGCTATGGCTACACCTTC
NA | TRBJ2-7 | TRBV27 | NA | CASSLSELASDEQYF | TGTGCCAGCAGTTTATCTGAACTAGCAAGCGACGAGCAGTACTTC
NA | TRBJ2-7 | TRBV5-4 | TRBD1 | CASRPDRGIHEQYF | TGTGCCAGCAGACCGGACAGGGGTATCCACGAGCAGTACTTC
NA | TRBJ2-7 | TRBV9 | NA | CASSPLEAWGEYEQYF | TGTGCCAGCAGCCCCTTGGAGGCCTGGGGGGAGTACGAGCAGTACTTC
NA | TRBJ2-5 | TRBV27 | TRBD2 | CASSRAGGEETQYF | TGTGCCAGCAGTAGGGCGGGAGGGGAAGAGACCCAGTACTTC
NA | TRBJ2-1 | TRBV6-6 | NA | CASSSTSGTGNNEQFF | TGTGCCAGCAGTTCGACCTCCGGGACTGGGAACAATGAGCAGTTCTTC
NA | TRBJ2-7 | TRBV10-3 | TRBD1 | CAISETLQLPGGYEQYF | TGTGCCATCAGTGAGACCCTGCAATTACCAGGGGGCTACGAGCAGTACTTC
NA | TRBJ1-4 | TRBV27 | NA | CASSIFQGSNEKLFF | TGTGCCAGCAGTATTTTTCAGGGGAGTAATGAAAAACTGTTTTTT
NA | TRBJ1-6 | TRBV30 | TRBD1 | CAWGQAYNSPLHF | TGTGCCTGGGGACAGGCCTATAATTCACCCCTCCACTTT
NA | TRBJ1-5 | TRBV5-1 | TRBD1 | CASSPGTGGLNQPQHF | TGCGCCAGCAGCCCCGGGACAGGGGGCCTCAATCAGCCCCAGCATTTT